This T cell receptor (beta chain) derives from a study of identical twins. This clonotype was recorded a few times. Its ends do not fully match the called genes, so a read error is possible. From the 5' RACE reads, TCRdb called clonotypes with MiXCR, one entry per CDR3 protein. The sample includes just under 550,000 distinct CDR3 sequences, 13% to 15% seen only once; the top ten take more than 0.4%. The CDR3 runs 17 residues. The germline CDR1 and CDR2 sequences are MNHNS and SASEGT. The same sample was also used in a study of yellow fever vaccine responses in identical twins.

Source material: CD4+ T cells sorted from blood. The sequence was collected from a woman under 30 in good health. This chain connects TRBV6-1 to TRBJ2-2; TRBD2 aligns across 12 bases. CDR3 loop: CASSKLAGGPNAGELFF. CDR3 coding DNA: TGTGCCAGCAGCAAACTAGCGGGAGGCCCGAACGCCGGGGAGCTGTTTTTT.